The next 30 T cell receptor beta chains were all read from a single sample in a study of T cells in Graves' hyperthyroidism and ophthalmopathy. RNA transcripts provided the source from which TCR beta CDR3 regions were amplified. First-round RT-PCR targeting the TCR CDR3 was performed with the HTBI primer set. TCRdb reprocessed the multiplex PCR reads via MiXCR and lists one record per CDR3 protein. The repertoire includes 450,000 to 700,000 distinct CDR3 sequences, just over 45% of them detected once, and around 17% sits in the top ten. Specimen: peripheral blood or thyroid tissue (not recorded which). These receptors were collected from an adult woman with Graves' disease, either hyperthyroidism or ophthalmopathy (not recorded which).

The CDR3 sequence: CAKQYYGYTF. In DNA form, the CDR3 reads TGTGCCAAACAGTACTATGGCTACACCTTC. The rearrangement links TRBV2 to TRBJ1-2; D is undetermined. Germline V CDR1 and CDR2: SNHLY, FYNNEI. V lost 10 bases to trimming and J lost 3 bases, with 6 bases between them. The CDR3 runs 10 residues.

Turning to this clonotype: A much larger clone differs by one base, so this may be a read error. This chain joins TRBV3-1 and TRBJ1-1; D remains ambiguous. The CDR3 has 14 residues. From germline, CDR1 is LGHDT and CDR2 YNNKEL (reference sequence). CDR3 nucleotide sequence: TGTGCCAGCAGCCATCTTGCGCTGAACACTGAAACTTTCTTT. Encoded protein: CASSHLALNTETFF. The full variable domain, its missing parts supplied by reference TRBV3-1 and TRBJ1-1, is DTAVSQTPKYLVTQMGNDKSIKCEQNLGHDTMYWYKQDSKKFLKIMFSYNNKELIINETVPNRFSPKSPDKAHLNLHINSLELGDSAVYFCASSHLALNTETFFGQGTRLTVV.

This clonotype was observed at least ten times. The chain uses TRBV7-9 and TRBJ2-7; perhaps TRBD2 as D (5 bases). The CDR3 consists of 13 residues. Trimming stripped 1 base from V and 5 bases from J, with 9 bases between. From germline, CDR1 is SEHNR and CDR2 FQNEAQ (reference sequence). CDR3 sequence: CASSLGGSNEQYF. The CDR3 DNA is TGTGCCAGCAGCTTAGGAGGGAGTAACGAGCAGTACTTC.

CDR3 bases: TGTGCCAGCAGCGTAGCAGGGTCTGGCGCAAACTATGGCTACACCTTC. Translated, it gives CASSVAGSGANYGYTF. The chain links TRBV9 to TRBJ1-2, with D possibly matching TRBD1 (5 bases). This CDR3 has 16 amino acids. Germline V CDR1 and CDR2: SGDLS, YYNGEE. V shed 0 bases and J shed 2 bases, with 14 bases lying between them.

This clonotype was recorded at least ten times. The chain uses TRBV29-1 and TRBJ1-2; no clear D. The CDR3 consists of 14 residues. Looked up from germline, CDR1 is SQVTM and CDR2 is ANQGSEA. V was clipped by 6 bases and J by 3 bases, with 17 bases between them. CDR3 in DNA: TGCAGCGTCGGCCCCCATGGCAGATACTATGGCTACACCTTC. Translated, it gives CSVGPHGRYYGYTF. The variable domain in full, with the rest retrieved from reference TRBV29-1 and TRBJ1-2, is SAVISQKPSRDICQRGTSLTIQCQVDSQVTMMFWYRQQPGQSLTLIATANQGSEATYESGFVIDKFPISRPNLTFSTLTVSNMSPEDSSIYLCSVGPHGRYYGYTFGSGTRLTVV.

A note on this clonotype: A much bigger clone sits one base away, suggesting this may be a read error. This chain joins TRBV5-1 and TRBJ2-7, with D unresolved. Trimming pared 4 bases from V and 0 bases from J, leaving 11 bases between. Germline lookup yields CDR1 SGHRS and CDR2 YFSETQ. The CDR3 length is 14 residues. CDR3 in DNA: TGCGCCAGCAGCCCGGTTTCTAACTCCTACGAGCAGTACTTC. Residues: CASSPVSNSYEQYF.

This clonotype was seen repeatedly, ten times or more. The rearrangement joins TRBV7-9 to TRBJ2-5; TRBD2 aligns across 9 bases. There are 18 residues in the CDR3. Germline V gene data show CDR1 as SEHNR and CDR2 as FQNEAQ (reference sequence). J was trimmed by 4 bases and V by 7 bases; bases with no gene match: 19. CDR3 nucleotides: TGTGCCAGCACCAGGGGCTTGATTGGTAGCGGGAGCCCAGAGACCCAGTACTTC. This gives the protein CASTRGLIGSGSPETQYF.

The V and J genes are TRBV15 and TRBJ2-6; tentative D call: TRBD1 (5 bases). From germline, CDR1 is LNHNV and CDR2 YYDKDF (reference sequence). The CDR3 is 16 residues long. Trimming stripped 0 bases from V and 11 bases from J, with 17 bases between. The CDR3: CATSRDPQGGDDVLTF. In nucleotides, the CDR3 is TGTGCCACCAGCAGAGATCCCCAGGGTGGGGATGACGTCCTGACTTTC.

CDR3 amino acids: CASQRLGTDTQYF. The CDR3 DNA reads TGTGCCAGTCAGCGTTTGGGCACAGATACGCAGTATTTT. V and J are TRBV19 and TRBJ2-3; D ambiguous. Trimming left V 8 bases short and J 1 base short, with 10 bases between. Germline CDR1 LNHDA, CDR2 SQIVND (reference sequence). This CDR3 is 13 amino acids long.

This chain uses TRBV28 with TRBJ1-2; the D gene is possibly TRBD1 (6 bases). The germline V gene has CDR1 MDHEN and CDR2 SYDVKM. The CDR3 contains 16 residues. Trimming took 6 bases from V and 5 from J, leaving 22 bases between them. The CDR3 DNA follows: TGTGCCAGCAGCTCCGCCGGCGGGGGCATGCGATATGGCTACACCTTC. It yields the protein CASSSAGGGMRYGYTF.

The rearrangement links TRBV10-3 to TRBJ2-7, with TRBD1 matching 7 bases. Germline V gene lookup returns CDR1 ENHRY and CDR2 SYGVKD. CDR3 size: 13 residues. Trimming removed 8 bases from V and 4 bases from J; junction bases left unmatched: 8. The CDR3 loop reads CAILGQDRYEQYF. In DNA, the CDR3 is TGTGCCATCCTCGGACAGGACCGATACGAGCAGTACTTC.

Of note for this clonotype: One end of the junction varies from germline; a read error may be responsible. The CDR3 nucleotides are TGTGCCGGCAGTGGACTAGCACAGACCTACAATGAGCAGTTCTTC. Translated, it gives CAGSGLAQTYNEQFF. The rearrangement links TRBV2 to TRBJ2-1, with 8 bases identical to TRBD2. Germline V gene lookup returns CDR1 SNHLY and CDR2 FYNNEI. The CDR3 is 15 residues long.

This clonotype has at least ten counts. The V and J genes are TRBV25-1 and TRBJ2-7; possibly TRBD1 for D (5 bases). V was pared by 1 base and J by 5 bases, with 9 bases between. Germline V gene sequence: CDR1 MGHDK, CDR2 SYGVNS. The CDR3 loop spans 13 amino acids. Here the CDR3 reads CASSEWGLHEQYF. The CDR3 DNA reads TGTGCCAGCAGTGAATGGGGCCTACACGAGCAGTACTTC.

This chain connects TRBV7-8 to TRBJ2-6, with 12 nucleotides matching TRBD2. With V trimmed by 6 bases and J by 1 base, 4 bases remained unmatched. Germline V gene lookup returns CDR1 SGHVS and CDR2 FQNEAQ. The CDR3 loop spans 17 amino acids. The chain's CDR3 is CASSLAGGTSGANVLTF. The CDR3 nucleotides read TGTGCCAGCAGTCTAGCGGGAGGGACGTCTGGGGCCAACGTCCTGACTTTC.

This clonotype was seen at least ten times. The chain uses TRBV7-4 and TRBJ1-5; no clear D. The V end was cut by 8 bases, the J end by 7 bases, with 12 bases between. Germline CDR1 reads SGHVT; CDR2 reads SQSDAQ. The CDR3 totals 12 residues. CDR3 sequence: CASFRPGQPQHF. CDR3 nucleotides: TGTGCCAGCTTCCGGCCCGGGCAGCCCCAGCATTTT.

This clonotype was observed at least ten times. This chain joins TRBV4-1 and TRBJ1-6; D is unresolved. V lost 0 bases to trimming and J lost 9 bases, with 15 bases between them. Germline CDR1 is MGHRA and CDR2 is YSYEKL. The CDR3 sequence is 16 residues long. The CDR3 bases are TGCGCCAGCAGCCAAGACCATGCTTCTCCAGGTTCACCCCTCCACTTT. Amino acids: CASSQDHASPGSPLHF.

Only one count was recorded for this clonotype. This chain uses TRBV7-3 with TRBJ1-1; TRBD1 matches at 7 bases. After removal of 2 bases from V and 7 bases from J, the junction contained 7 bases not matched to a gene. The CDR3 has 14 amino acids. Looked up from germline, CDR1 is SGHTA and CDR2 is FQGTGA. The CDR3 nucleotides are TGTGCCAGCAGCTTAGGGGAAACAGGGGTTGAAGCTTTCTTT. It translates to CASSLGETGVEAFF.

This chain joins TRBV7-2 and TRBJ2-2; the D gene is possibly TRBD2 (6 bases). Trimming removed 4 bases at V and 5 bases at J, with 26 bases between. Germline assignment: CDR1 SGHTA and CDR2 FQGNSA. The length of the CDR3 is 19 residues. This CDR3 is CASSSWAGGGTLWTGELFF. The CDR3 DNA reads TGTGCCAGCAGCTCCTGGGCCGGTGGCGGGACCCTGTGGACCGGGGAGCTGTTTTTT.

The rearrangement joins TRBV19 to TRBJ1-5, with TRBD1 matching over 8 bases. This CDR3 is built from 15 residues. CDR1 is LNHDA and CDR2 is SQIVND in the germline V gene (reference sequence). Trimming took 4 bases from V and 0 from J; bases not matched to a gene: 2. CDR3 loop: CASSTDRDSNQPQHF. The CDR3 DNA reads TGTGCCAGTAGTACGGACAGGGATAGCAATCAGCCCCAGCATTTT.

This sequence joins TRBV7-2 and TRBJ2-7; D perhaps matches TRBD2 (7 bases). In germline, CDR1 is SGHTA, CDR2 FQGNSA. Trimming stripped 5 bases from V and 1 base from J, with 15 bases between. The length of the CDR3 is 15 residues. The CDR3 DNA reads TGTGCCAGCAGCCCTAGGGGGGGCAGGTCCTACGAGCAGTACTTC. Protein sequence: CASSPRGGRSYEQYF.

This clonotype was picked up many times. The chain employs TRBV6-5 and TRBJ2-5; D possibly corresponds to TRBD1 (6 bases). The CDR3 length is 15 residues. V was cut by 4 bases and J by 1 base, with 13 bases left in between. Looked up from germline, CDR1 is MNHEY and CDR2 is SVGAGI. The CDR3 DNA follows: TGTGCCAGCAGTTCACCGGGACACTTCCAAGAGACCCAGTACTTC. It codes for CASSSPGHFQETQYF.

In its sample, this clonotype was seen many times. The rearrangement links TRBV9 to TRBJ2-7, with 8 positions matching TRBD1. V lost 5 bases, J lost 2 bases, and 6 bases stayed unmatched. The CDR3 runs 14 residues. Germline assignment: CDR1 SGDLS and CDR2 YYNGEE. CDR3 bases: TGTGCCAGCAGTCGGTCGGACAGGGCCTACGAGCAGTACTTC. It codes for CASSRSDRAYEQYF.

V gene TRBV7-2 combines with J gene TRBJ2-1; D uncertain. V was shortened by 3 bases and J by 9 bases, with 12 bases between the two germline ends. The CDR3 runs 13 residues. Germline CDR1 and CDR2: SGHTA and FQGNSA. CDR3 loop: CASSFESLSEQFF. The DNA for the CDR3 is TGTGCCAGCAGCTTTGAAAGTCTTAGTGAGCAGTTCTTC.

This clonotype was observed at least ten times. This chain connects TRBV12-3 or TRBV12-4 to TRBJ1-1; TRBD1 is a possible D gene (5 bases). Trimming removed 1 base from V and 3 bases from J, with 9 bases in between. The CDR3 has 14 amino acids. In DNA, the CDR3 is TGTGCCAGCAGTTTAGTCGGGGCGGACACTGAAGCTTTCTTT. The encoded protein is CASSLVGADTEAFF.

The genes are TRBV29-1 and TRBJ1-2, with TRBD1 identical over 7 bases. V lost 8 bases to trimming and J lost 4 bases; unmatched junction nucleotides: 7. The CDR3 contains 12 residues. Germline V gives CDR1 SQVTM, CDR2 ANQGSEA. CDR3 amino acids: CSLWDRRYGYTF. The CDR3 DNA reads as TGCAGCCTCTGGGACAGACGCTATGGCTACACCTTC.

V gene TRBV29-1 combines with J gene TRBJ1-2; tentatively, D is TRBD1 (5 bases). Trimming stripped 2 bases from V and 7 bases from J, with 11 bases between. There are 12 residues in the CDR3. Germline V gene sequence: CDR1 SQVTM, CDR2 ANQGSEA. The CDR3: CSVEWDFGGYTF. The CDR3 DNA follows: TGCAGCGTTGAATGGGACTTTGGTGGCTACACCTTC. The full variable domain, completed using reference TRBV29-1 and TRBJ1-2, is SAVISQKPSRDICQRGTSLTIQCQVDSQVTMMFWYRQQPGQSLTLIATANQGSEATYESGFVIDKFPISRPNLTFSTLTVSNMSPEDSSIYLCSVEWDFGGYTFGSGTRLTVV.

This clonotype was counted many times. The chain employs TRBV4-1 and TRBJ1-1; D might be TRBD1 (6 bases). The CDR3 consists of 14 residues. The germline V and J ends were trimmed by 4 bases and 4 bases, with 13 bases remaining between them. Germline CDR1 MGHRA, CDR2 YSYEKL. CDR3 residues: CASSLIGGATEAFF. DNA for the CDR3: TGCGCCAGCAGCCTAATTGGGGGGGCCACTGAAGCTTTCTTT.

This clonotype was counted many times. The chain combines TRBV28 with TRBJ2-5; the match to TRBD2 covers 9 bases. Germline V CDR1 and CDR2: MDHEN, SYDVKM. The CDR3 has 14 amino acids. The V and J ends lost 2 bases and 5 bases, in that order; junction bases with no gene match: 3. The CDR3 here is CASSLAGGYETQYF. The CDR3 DNA sequence: TGTGCCAGCAGTTTAGCGGGAGGGTACGAGACCCAGTACTTC.

The chain couples TRBV10-3 to TRBJ2-5; D is possibly TRBD1 or TRBD2 (5 bases each). CDR1 and CDR2 from the germline V gene are ENHRY and SYGVKD. The germline V and J ends were trimmed by 2 bases and 4 bases, with 11 bases remaining between them. The CDR3 consists of 14 residues. The CDR3 reads CAISEEGFAETQYF. The CDR3 DNA sequence: TGTGCCATCAGTGAGGAGGGGTTTGCAGAGACCCAGTACTTC.

The V and J genes are TRBV29-1 and TRBJ2-7, with D possibly being TRBD1 or TRBD2 (5 bases each). Trimming took off 7 bases at V and 4 bases at J, with 11 bases between the two ends. The CDR3 contains 11 residues. The germline CDR1 and CDR2 sequences are SQVTM and ANQGSEA. The CDR3 loop reads CSAGAAYEQYF. The CDR3 DNA is TGCAGCGCCGGGGCAGCTTACGAGCAGTACTTC.